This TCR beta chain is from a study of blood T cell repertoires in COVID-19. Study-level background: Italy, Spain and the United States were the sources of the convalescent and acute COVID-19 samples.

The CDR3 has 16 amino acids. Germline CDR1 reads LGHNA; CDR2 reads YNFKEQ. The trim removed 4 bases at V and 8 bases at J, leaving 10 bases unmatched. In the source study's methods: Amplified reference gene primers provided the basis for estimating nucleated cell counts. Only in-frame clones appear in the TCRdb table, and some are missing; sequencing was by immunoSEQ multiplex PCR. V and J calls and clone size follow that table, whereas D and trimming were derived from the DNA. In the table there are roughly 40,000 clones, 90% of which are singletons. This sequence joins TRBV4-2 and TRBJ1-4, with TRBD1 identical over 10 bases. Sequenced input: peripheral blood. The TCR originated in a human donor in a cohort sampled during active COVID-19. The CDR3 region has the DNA TGTGCCAGCAGCCTGTTTAAGAGGACAGGGGGAGAAAAACTGTTTTTT. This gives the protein CASSLFKRTGGEKLFF.